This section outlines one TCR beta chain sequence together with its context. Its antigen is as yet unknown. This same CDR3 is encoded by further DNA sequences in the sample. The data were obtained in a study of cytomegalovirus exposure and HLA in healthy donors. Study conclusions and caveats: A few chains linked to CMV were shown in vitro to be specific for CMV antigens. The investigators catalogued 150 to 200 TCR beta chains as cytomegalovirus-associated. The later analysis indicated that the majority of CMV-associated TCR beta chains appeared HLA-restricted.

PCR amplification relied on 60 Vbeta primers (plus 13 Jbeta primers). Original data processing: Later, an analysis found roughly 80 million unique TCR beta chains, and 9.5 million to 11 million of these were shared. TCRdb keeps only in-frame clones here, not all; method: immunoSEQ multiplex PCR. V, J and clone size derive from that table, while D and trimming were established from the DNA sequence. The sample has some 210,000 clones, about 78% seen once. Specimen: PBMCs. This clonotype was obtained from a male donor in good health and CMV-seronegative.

CDR3 in amino acids: CASSPTGYEQYF. CDR3 bases: TGTGCCAGCAGTCCCACCGGGTACGAGCAGTACTTC. This chain connects TRBV27 to TRBJ2-7; D remains ambiguous. Per germline, CDR1 MNHEY and CDR2 SMNVEV (reference sequence). Trimming took 5 bases from V and 4 from J, leaving 9 bases between them. This CDR3 is built from 12 residues.